This T cell receptor beta chain came from a study of T-cell reconstitution after alpha-beta-depleted transplantation in children. Whole-study results and caveats: Expanded graft clones numbering several hundred reportedly gave rise to alpha-beta T cells about two months after transplant. Surviving recipient T cells and intrathymic progenitors accounted for some patients' high TCRbeta diversity at day 60. T-cell counts and diversity at one year following transplant were attributed mainly to newly produced T cells.

About this clonotype itself: The antigen is not known. Possible read error: a much larger clone is one base away.

A library of TCRbeta sequences, prepared with unique molecular identifiers, was generated. MiXCR, applied by TCRdb to the PCR reads, yields one record per CDR3 protein. The sample carries fewer than 500,000 distinct CDR3 sequences, over 40% recorded once. Trimming took 7 bases from V and 3 from J, leaving 11 bases between them. The length of the CDR3 is 13 residues. The germline gives CDR1 SGHTA, CDR2 FQGNSA. The sequenced sample was PBMCs, obtained before TCRalphabeta/CD19-depleted stem cell transplant. The TCR comes from a girl aged 2 to 9 with aplastic anemia, due to receive a stem cell transplant. The gene calls are TRBV7-2 and TRBJ2-3; D not resolved. The CDR3: CASIPDQTDTQYF. In DNA, the CDR3 is TGTGCCAGCATCCCGGACCAGACAGATACGCAGTATTTT.